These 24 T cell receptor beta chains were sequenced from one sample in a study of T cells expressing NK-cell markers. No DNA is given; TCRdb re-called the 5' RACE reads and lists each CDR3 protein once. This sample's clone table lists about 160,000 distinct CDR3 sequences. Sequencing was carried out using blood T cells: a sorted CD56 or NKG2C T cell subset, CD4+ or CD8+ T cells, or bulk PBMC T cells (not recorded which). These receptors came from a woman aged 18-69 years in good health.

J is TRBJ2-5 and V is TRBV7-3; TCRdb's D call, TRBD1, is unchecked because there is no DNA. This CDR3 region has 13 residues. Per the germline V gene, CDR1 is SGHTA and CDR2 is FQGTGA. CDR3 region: CASGWGPTETQYF.

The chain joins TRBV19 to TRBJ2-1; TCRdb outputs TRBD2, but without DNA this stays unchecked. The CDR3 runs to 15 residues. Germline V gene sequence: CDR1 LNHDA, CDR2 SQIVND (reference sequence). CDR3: CASSTRLAVYNEQFF.

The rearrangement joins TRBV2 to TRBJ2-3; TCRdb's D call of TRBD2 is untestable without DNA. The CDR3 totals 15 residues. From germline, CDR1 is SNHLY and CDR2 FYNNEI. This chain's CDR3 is CASRALAGSTDTQYF.

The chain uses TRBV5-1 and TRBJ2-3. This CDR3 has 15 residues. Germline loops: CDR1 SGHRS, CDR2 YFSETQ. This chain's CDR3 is CASSPTPASTDTQYF.

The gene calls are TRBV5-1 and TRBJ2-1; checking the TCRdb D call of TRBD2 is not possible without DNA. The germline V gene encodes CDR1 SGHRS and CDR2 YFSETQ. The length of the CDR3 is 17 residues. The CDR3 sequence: CASSWTAAGVGDNEQFF.

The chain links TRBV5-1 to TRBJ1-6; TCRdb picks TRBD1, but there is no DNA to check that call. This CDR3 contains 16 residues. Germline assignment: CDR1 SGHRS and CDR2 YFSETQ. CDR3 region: CASSPGTALYNSPLHF.

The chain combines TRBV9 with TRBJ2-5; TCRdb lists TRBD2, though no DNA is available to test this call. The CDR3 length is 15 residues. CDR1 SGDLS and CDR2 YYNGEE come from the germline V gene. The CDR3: CASSGQAGGIETQYF. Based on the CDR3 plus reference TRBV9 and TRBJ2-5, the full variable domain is DSGVTQTPKHLITATGQRVTLRCSPRSGDLSVYWYQQSLDQGLQFLIQYYNGEERAKGNILERFSAQQFPDLHSELNLSSLELGDSALYFCASSGQAGGIETQYFGPGTRLLVL.

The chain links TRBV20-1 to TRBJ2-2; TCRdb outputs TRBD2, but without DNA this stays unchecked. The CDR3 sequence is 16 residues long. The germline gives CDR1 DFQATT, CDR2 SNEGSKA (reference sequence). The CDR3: CSAREVRDGFTGELFF.

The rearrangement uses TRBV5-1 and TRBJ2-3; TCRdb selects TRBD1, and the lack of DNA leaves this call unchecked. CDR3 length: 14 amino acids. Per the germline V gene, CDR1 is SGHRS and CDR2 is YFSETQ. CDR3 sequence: CASTLQGVPDTQYF.

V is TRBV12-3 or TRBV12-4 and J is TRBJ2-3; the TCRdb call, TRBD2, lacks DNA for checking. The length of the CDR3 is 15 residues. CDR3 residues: CASSQGGVRADTQYF.

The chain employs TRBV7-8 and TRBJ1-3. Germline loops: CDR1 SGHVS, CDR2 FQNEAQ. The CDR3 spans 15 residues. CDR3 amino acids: CASSLDGVWGNTIYF.

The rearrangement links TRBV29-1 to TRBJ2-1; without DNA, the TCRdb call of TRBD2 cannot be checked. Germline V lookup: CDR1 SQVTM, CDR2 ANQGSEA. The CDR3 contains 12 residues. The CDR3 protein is CSVGVASREQFF.

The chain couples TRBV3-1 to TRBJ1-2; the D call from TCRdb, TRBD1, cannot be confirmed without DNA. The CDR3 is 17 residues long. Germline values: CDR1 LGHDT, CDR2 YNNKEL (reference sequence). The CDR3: CASSQDFQGRTNYGYTF.

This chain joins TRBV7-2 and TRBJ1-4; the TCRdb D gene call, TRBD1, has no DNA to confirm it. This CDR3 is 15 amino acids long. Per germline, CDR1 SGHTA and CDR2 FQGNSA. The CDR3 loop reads CASSPEGRYNEKLFF.

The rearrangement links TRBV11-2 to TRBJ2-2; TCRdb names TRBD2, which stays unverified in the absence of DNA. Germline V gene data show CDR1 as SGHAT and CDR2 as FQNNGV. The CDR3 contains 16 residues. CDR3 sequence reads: CASSPLTSGETGELFF.

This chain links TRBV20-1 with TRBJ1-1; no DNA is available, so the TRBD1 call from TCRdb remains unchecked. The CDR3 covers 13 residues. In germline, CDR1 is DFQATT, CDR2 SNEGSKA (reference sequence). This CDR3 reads CSAGPGGVTEAFF.

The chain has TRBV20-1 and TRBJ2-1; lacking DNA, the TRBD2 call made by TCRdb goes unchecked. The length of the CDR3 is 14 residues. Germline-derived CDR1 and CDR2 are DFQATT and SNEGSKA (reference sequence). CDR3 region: CSASRQRGNNEQFF.

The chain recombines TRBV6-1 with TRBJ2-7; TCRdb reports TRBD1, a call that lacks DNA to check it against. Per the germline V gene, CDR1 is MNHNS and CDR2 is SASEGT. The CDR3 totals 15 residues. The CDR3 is CASSRAGGAAYEQYF.

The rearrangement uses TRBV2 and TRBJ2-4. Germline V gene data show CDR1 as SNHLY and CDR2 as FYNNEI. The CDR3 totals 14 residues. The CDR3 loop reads CASRLETSKNIQYF.

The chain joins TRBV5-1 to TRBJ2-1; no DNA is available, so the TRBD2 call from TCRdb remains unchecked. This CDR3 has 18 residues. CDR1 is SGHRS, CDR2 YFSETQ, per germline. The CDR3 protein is CASSLRVSGILLVNEQFF.

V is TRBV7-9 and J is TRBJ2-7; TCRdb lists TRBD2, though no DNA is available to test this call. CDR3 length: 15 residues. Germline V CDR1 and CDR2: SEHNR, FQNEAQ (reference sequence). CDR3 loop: CASSLGSGLTYEQYF.

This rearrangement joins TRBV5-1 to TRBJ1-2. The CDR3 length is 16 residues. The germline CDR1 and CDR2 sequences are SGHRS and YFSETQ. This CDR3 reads CASSLVGPPNWYGYTF.

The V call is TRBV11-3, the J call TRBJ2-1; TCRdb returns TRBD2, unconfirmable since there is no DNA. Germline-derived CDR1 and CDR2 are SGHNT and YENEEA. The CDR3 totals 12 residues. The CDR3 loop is CASSRGGLEQFF.

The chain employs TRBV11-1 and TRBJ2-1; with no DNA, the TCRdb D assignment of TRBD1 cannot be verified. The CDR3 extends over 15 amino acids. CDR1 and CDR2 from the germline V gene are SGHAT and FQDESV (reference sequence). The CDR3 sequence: CASSRTVARYNEQFF.